Following are 29 T cell receptor beta chains from one sample sequenced in a study of T cells in Graves' hyperthyroidism and ophthalmopathy. Amplification of TCR beta CDR3 regions was performed using RNA transcripts as template. A set of HTBI primers served as the primers for a first-round RT-PCR of the TCR CDR3. TCRdb recomputed calls from the multiplex PCR reads with MiXCR, one row per CDR3 protein. Of around 600,000 distinct CDR3 sequences in the sample, around 15% are singletons; the top ten hold approximately 12%. Sequences were obtained from blood. Receptor source: a woman aged 45-65 years with Graves' ophthalmopathy.

Ten or more counts support this clonotype. This rearrangement joins TRBV20-1 to TRBJ2-7; 11 nucleotides align to TRBD2. The CDR3 runs to 14 residues. The junction had 1 base not matched to a gene; V was cut back by 3 bases and J by 0 bases. The V gene's germline CDR1 is DFQATT and CDR2 SNEGSKA (reference sequence). The CDR3 spells CSARTSGNSYEQYF. The CDR3 bases are TGCAGTGCTAGGACTAGCGGGAACTCCTACGAGCAGTACTTC.

In this sample, this clonotype turned up many times. The CDR3 loop is CSARQAPYEQYF. The CDR3 region has the DNA TGCAGTGCTAGACAGGCCCCCTACGAGCAGTACTTC. J is TRBJ2-7 and V is TRBV20-1; D gene unclear. V gave up 2 bases and J gave up 2 bases, with 7 bases separating them. The length of the CDR3 is 12 residues. Germline V gives CDR1 DFQATT, CDR2 SNEGSKA (reference sequence).

This clonotype was seen a few times. The rearrangement links TRBV2 to TRBJ1-1; D unclear. Deletions cut 2 bases from V and 6 bases from J, with 7 bases between. The length of the CDR3 is 12 residues. Per the germline V gene, CDR1 is SNHLY and CDR2 is FYNNEI. The CDR3 DNA sequence: TGTGCCAGCAGTGAATTGAGGGCTGAAGCTTTCTTT. Residues: CASSELRAEAFF. The whole variable domain, filled in from reference TRBV2 and TRBJ1-1, reads EPEVTQTPSHQVTQMGQEVILRCVPISNHLYFYWYRQILGQKVEFLVSFYNNEISEKSEIFDDQFSVERPDGSNFTLKIRSTKLEDSAMYFCASSELRAEAFFGQGTRLTVV.

This clonotype was detected many times. This chain uses TRBV30 with TRBJ1-1, with D maybe TRBD1 (6 bases). The CDR3 covers 9 residues. Trimming took 8 bases from V and 13 from J, leaving 14 bases between them. Per the germline V gene, CDR1 is GTSNPN and CDR2 is SVGIG (reference sequence). The DNA of the CDR3 is TGTGCCACCGGGACATTCGGTTTCTTT. Protein sequence: CATGTFGFF.

This clonotype appeared many times. V usage is TRBV5-1 and J usage is TRBJ2-3, with TRBD2 identical over 7 bases. Unmatched junction bases numbered 6, after V lost 0 bases and J lost 5 bases. CDR3 length: 15 amino acids. Per the germline V gene, CDR1 is SGHRS and CDR2 is YFSETQ. For the CDR3, the DNA is TGCGCCAGCAGCTTGGCCAGCGGGACGGGAGATACGCAGTATTTT. It yields the protein CASSLASGTGDTQYF. Using reference TRBV5-1 and TRBJ2-3 for the parts outside the CDR3, the full variable domain is KAGVTQTPRYLIKTRGQQVTLSCSPISGHRSVSWYQQTPGQGLQFLFEYFSETQRNKGNFPGRFSGRQFSNSRSEMNVSTLELGDSALYLCASSLASGTGDTQYFGPGTRLTVL.

This clonotype was recorded a few times. This rearrangement joins TRBV27 to TRBJ2-4, with D possibly TRBD1 on 5 matching bases. The V and J ends lost 4 bases and 0 bases respectively, with 16 bases between them. The germline V gene encodes CDR1 MNHEY and CDR2 SMNVEV (reference sequence). This CDR3 contains 17 residues. Here the CDR3 DNA reads TGTGCCAGCAGTTCATCAAGCGACAGAAGAGCCAAAAACATTCAGTACTTC. Amino acids: CASSSSSDRRAKNIQYF.

As concerns this clonotype: At one end, the junction sequence differs from germline, possibly due to a read error. The chain combines TRBV4-1 with TRBJ2-5, with 7 bases lining up with TRBD1. From germline, CDR1 is MGHRA and CDR2 YSYEKL. This CDR3 has 15 amino acids. The CDR3 DNA reads as TGCGCCAGCAGCAAAGAAGGGCACAGGGGAGAGACCCAGTACTTC. Translating it yields CASSKEGHRGETQYF.

This clonotype was seen a few times. This chain joins TRBV18 and TRBJ1-3; D unclear. Trimming took 3 bases from V and 4 from J, leaving 16 bases between them. The length of the CDR3 is 16 residues. Germline V CDR1 and CDR2: KGHSH, LQKENI. The CDR3 nucleotides read TGTGCCAGCTCACCGAAGACACGTCTCGCGGGAAACACCATATATTTT. It yields the protein CASSPKTRLAGNTIYF.

At least ten counts were recorded for this clonotype. The gene calls are TRBV28 and TRBJ2-1; D tentatively reads TRBD1 or TRBD2 (5 bases each). This CDR3 has 14 amino acids. The germline V and J ends were trimmed by 6 bases and 6 bases, with 15 bases remaining between them. CDR1 and CDR2 (germline): MDHEN, SYDVKM. The CDR3 nucleotides read TGTGCCAGCAGCGAGAATCGAGGGGTCAATGAGCAGTTCTTC. Its translation: CASSENRGVNEQFF.

This clonotype appeared many times. This chain uses TRBV29-1 with TRBJ2-1; D is ambiguous. The CDR3 sequence is 11 residues long. Germline V gene data show CDR1 as SQVTM and CDR2 as ANQGSEA. Trimming left V 2 bases short and J 8 bases short, with 7 bases between. The CDR3 DNA follows: TGCAGCGTTGAAAGCACCCATGAGCAGTTCTTC. Protein product: CSVESTHEQFF.

This chain joins TRBV10-3 and TRBJ2-7; D gene uncertain. This CDR3 spans 12 amino acids. The germline V gene encodes CDR1 ENHRY and CDR2 SYGVKD. Trimming removed 6 bases at V and 3 bases at J, with 9 bases between. CDR3 in DNA: TGTGCCATCAGCCCGGGTGACTACGAGCAGTACTTC. It specifies CAISPGDYEQYF.

The table lists this clonotype with a few counts. The rearrangement links TRBV19 to TRBJ2-2, with TRBD2 matching 12 bases. Trimming cost V 3 bases and J 0 bases; bases outside gene matches: 8. The CDR3 consists of 19 residues. In germline, CDR1 is LNHDA, CDR2 SQIVND (reference sequence). The DNA of the CDR3 is TGTGCCAGTAGTATTCGTTTTCTAGCGGGAGGGTCGAACACCGGGGAGCTGTTTTTT. This encodes CASSIRFLAGGSNTGELFF.

This clonotype was found many times. The genes are TRBV11-2 and TRBJ1-1, with D possibly being TRBD1 (5 bases). Trimming removed 2 bases from V and 1 base from J, with 11 bases in between. The CDR3 loop spans 15 amino acids. Per germline, CDR1 SGHAT and CDR2 FQNNGV. This chain's CDR3 is CASSLSWTPNTEAFF. DNA of the CDR3: TGTGCCAGCAGCTTAAGTTGGACACCGAACACTGAAGCTTTCTTT.

This clonotype was counted at least ten times. This chain links TRBV28 with TRBJ2-7; 10 bases match TRBD1. The junction had 8 bases not matched to a gene; V was cut back by 4 bases and J by 2 bases. Germline CDR1 MDHEN, CDR2 SYDVKM. CDR3 length: 16 residues. DNA of the CDR3: TGTGCCAGCAGTTCCGCGTGGGACAGGGGTGCCTACGAGCAGTACTTC. This codes for CASSSAWDRGAYEQYF.

The sample holds many counts of this clonotype. This chain connects TRBV6-1 to TRBJ2-1, with 12 bases fitting TRBD2. Germline trimming cut 6 bases from V and 0 bases from J; bases unmatched to any gene: 12. The CDR3 extends over 19 amino acids. Germline CDR1 and CDR2: MNHNS and SASEGT. The CDR3 is CASRAGTSGPESSYNEQFF. CDR3 coding DNA: TGTGCCAGCAGGGCCGGGACTAGCGGGCCTGAAAGCTCCTACAATGAGCAGTTCTTC.

The gene calls are TRBV6-1 and TRBJ1-2; 9 bases map to TRBD1. The germline V gene encodes CDR1 MNHNS and CDR2 SASEGT. Germline trimming cut 6 bases from V and 4 bases from J; bases unmatched to any gene: 3. This CDR3 is 13 amino acids long. CDR3 in amino acids: CASSSQGAYGYTF. The CDR3 nucleotides are TGTGCCAGCAGCTCACAGGGGGCCTATGGCTACACCTTC.

This clonotype is a singleton in its sample. This chain joins TRBV13 and TRBJ2-2; TRBD2 aligns across 14 bases. The length of the CDR3 is 16 residues. V dropped 6 bases and J dropped 6; count of bases not matched to a gene: 6. Looked up from germline, CDR1 is PRHDT and CDR2 is FYEKMQ (reference sequence). Here the CDR3 DNA reads TGTGCCAGCAGGGTCGGGACTAGCGGGAGCGCCGGGGAGCTGTTTTTT. Protein sequence: CASRVGTSGSAGELFF.

The table lists this clonotype with a few counts. This chain uses TRBV29-1 with TRBJ1-2; 7 positions agree with TRBD1. The J segment lost 8 bases and the V segment lost 2 bases, leaving 8 bases of the junction unmatched. CDR1 and CDR2 from the germline V gene are SQVTM and ANQGSEA. This CDR3 contains 13 residues. The CDR3 here is CSVERDSRGGYTF. CDR3 nucleotides: TGCAGCGTTGAAAGGGACAGCCGAGGAGGCTACACCTTC.

This clonotype was found a few times. V usage is TRBV9 and J usage is TRBJ1-2; a weak D match, TRBD1 (5 bases). From germline, CDR1 is SGDLS and CDR2 YYNGEE. V dropped 3 bases and J dropped 2 bases, with 11 bases sitting between them. The CDR3 runs 14 residues. The CDR3 sequence: CASSGPQGNYGYTF. The CDR3 nucleotides are TGTGCCAGCAGCGGCCCCCAGGGAAACTATGGCTACACCTTC.

This clonotype was detected ten times or more. V gene TRBV4-2 combines with J gene TRBJ2-3; the D is unclear. Germline V lookup: CDR1 LGHNA, CDR2 YNFKEQ. The CDR3 extends over 14 amino acids. Trimming cost V 1 base and J 0 bases, with 5 bases left between them. The CDR3 nucleotides are TGTGCCAGCAGCCAAGTCGACAGCACAGATACGCAGTATTTT. This codes for CASSQVDSTDTQYF.

V is TRBV30 and J is TRBJ2-7, with a weak D call TRBD2 (5 bases). The CDR3 has 12 amino acids. The V end lost 1 base, the J end lost 3 bases, and 7 bases lay between the germline ends. The germline V gene encodes CDR1 GTSNPN and CDR2 SVGIG (reference sequence). The chain's CDR3 is CAWSDSGYEQYF. CDR3 coding DNA: TGTGCCTGGAGTGACAGCGGCTACGAGCAGTACTTC. Full variable domain (rest looked up from reference TRBV30 and TRBJ2-7): SQTIHQWPATLVQPVGSPLSLECTVEGTSNPNLYWYRQAAGRGLQLLFYSVGIGQISSEVPQNLSASRPQDRQFILSSKKLLLSDSGFYLCAWSDSGYEQYFGPGTRLTVT.

This clonotype was counted ten times or more. This chain uses TRBV12-3 or TRBV12-4 with TRBJ1-5; 10 positions agree with TRBD1. CDR3 size: 13 residues. Germline trimming cut 7 bases from V and 7 bases from J; bases unmatched to any gene: 4. The DNA of the CDR3 is TGTGCCAGCACCGGGACAGGGGACCAGCCCCAGCATTTT. It translates to CASTGTGDQPQHF.

This clonotype was found a few times. This chain connects TRBV6-2 or TRBV6-3 to TRBJ2-7, with D hard to call. Per germline, CDR1 MNHEY and CDR2 SVGEGT. There are 14 residues in the CDR3. The V gene lost 0 bases and the J gene lost 3 bases, with 9 bases spanning the gap. The CDR3 sequence: CASSYSRLNYEQYF. CDR3 nucleotides: TGTGCCAGCAGTTACTCGAGGCTAAACTACGAGCAGTACTTC.

This clonotype was seen at least ten times. The chain has TRBV5-1 and TRBJ2-1; 9 bases agree with TRBD2. The trim removed 5 bases at V and 7 bases at J, leaving 10 bases unmatched. Germline V gene sequence: CDR1 SGHRS, CDR2 YFSETQ. This CDR3 has 15 amino acids. CDR3 amino acids: CASRLIAGDLNEQFF. The CDR3 DNA reads TGCGCCAGCAGATTAATAGCGGGAGATTTGAATGAGCAGTTCTTC.

This clonotype showed up just a few times. This chain joins TRBV6-2 or TRBV6-3 and TRBJ2-7; D unresolved. V was clipped by 0 bases and J by 4 bases, with 7 bases between them. The CDR3 consists of 13 residues. Germline lookup yields CDR1 MNHEY and CDR2 SVGEGT. The CDR3 sequence is CASSYSDRYEQYF. CDR3 bases: TGTGCCAGCAGTTACTCTGACCGGTACGAGCAGTACTTC.

V is TRBV5-1 and J is TRBJ1-1; perhaps TRBD1 as D (5 bases). The V end was cut by 1 base, the J end by 3 bases, with 10 bases between. The CDR3 extends over 14 amino acids. The germline CDR1 and CDR2 sequences are SGHRS and YFSETQ. This chain's CDR3 is CASSLTGHDTEAFF. The CDR3 DNA reads as TGCGCCAGCAGCTTGACAGGCCACGACACTGAAGCTTTCTTT.

This clonotype was counted ten times or more. The CDR3 is CAISEVSRQGETQYF. The CDR3 DNA reads TGTGCCATCAGTGAAGTTAGCAGACAGGGTGAGACCCAGTACTTC. This rearrangement joins TRBV10-3 to TRBJ2-5; 7 bases align to TRBD1. J lost 5 bases, V lost 3 bases, and 9 bases had no gene match. CDR3 size: 15 residues. Germline V lookup: CDR1 ENHRY, CDR2 SYGVKD.

This clonotype was recorded a few times. The chain joins TRBV29-1 to TRBJ2-4, with D hard to call. V was trimmed by 4 bases and J by 0 bases, leaving 16 bases between them. The V gene's germline CDR1 is SQVTM and CDR2 ANQGSEA. The CDR3 has 16 amino acids. The CDR3 loop reads CSVGFQVMGAKNIQYF. DNA of the CDR3: TGCAGCGTTGGGTTCCAGGTTATGGGAGCCAAAAACATTCAGTACTTC.

The gene calls are TRBV6-1 and TRBJ2-4, with TRBD2 as a possible D gene (6 bases). V was trimmed by 4 bases and J by 4 bases, leaving 14 bases between them. This CDR3 contains 15 residues. Germline assignment: CDR1 MNHNS and CDR2 SASEGT. The CDR3 region has the DNA TGTGCCAGCAGTGCCCCCCGGGACTTAAAAAACATTCAGTACTTC. It yields the protein CASSAPRDLKNIQYF.